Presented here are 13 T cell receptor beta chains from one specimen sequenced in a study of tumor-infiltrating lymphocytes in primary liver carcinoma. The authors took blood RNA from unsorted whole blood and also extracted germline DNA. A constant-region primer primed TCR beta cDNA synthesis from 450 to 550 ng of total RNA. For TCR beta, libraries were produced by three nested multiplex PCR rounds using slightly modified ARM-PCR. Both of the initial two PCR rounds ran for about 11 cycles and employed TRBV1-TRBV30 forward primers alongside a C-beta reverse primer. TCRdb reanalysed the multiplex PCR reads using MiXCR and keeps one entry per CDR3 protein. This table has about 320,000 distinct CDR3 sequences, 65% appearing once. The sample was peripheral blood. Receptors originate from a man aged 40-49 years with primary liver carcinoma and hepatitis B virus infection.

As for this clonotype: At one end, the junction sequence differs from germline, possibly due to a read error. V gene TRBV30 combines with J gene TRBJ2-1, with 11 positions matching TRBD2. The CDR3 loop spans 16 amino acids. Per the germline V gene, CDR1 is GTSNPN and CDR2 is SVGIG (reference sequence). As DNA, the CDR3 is TGTACCTGGAGTATCGGGACTAGCGGTTTCTACAATGAGCAGTTCTTC. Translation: CTWSIGTSGFYNEQFF.

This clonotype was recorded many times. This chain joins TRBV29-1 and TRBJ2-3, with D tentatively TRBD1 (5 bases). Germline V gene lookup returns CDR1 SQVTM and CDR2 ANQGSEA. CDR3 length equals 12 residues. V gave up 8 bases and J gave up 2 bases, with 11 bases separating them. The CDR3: CSCDRDTDTQYF. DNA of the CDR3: TGCAGCTGTGACAGAGACACAGATACGCAGTATTTT.

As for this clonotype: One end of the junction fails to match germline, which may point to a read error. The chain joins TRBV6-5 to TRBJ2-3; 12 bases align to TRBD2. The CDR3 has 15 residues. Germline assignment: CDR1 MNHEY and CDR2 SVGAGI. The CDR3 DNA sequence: TGTGCCAGCAACGCAGGACTAGCGGGAAGAGATACGCAATATTTT. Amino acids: CASNAGLAGRDTQYF.

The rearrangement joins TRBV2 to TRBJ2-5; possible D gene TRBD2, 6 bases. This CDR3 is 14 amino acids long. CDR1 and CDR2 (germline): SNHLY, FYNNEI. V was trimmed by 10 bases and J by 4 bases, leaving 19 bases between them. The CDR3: CAITGLVQRETQYF. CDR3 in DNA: TGTGCCATCACGGGACTGGTACAACGAGAGACCCAGTACTTC.

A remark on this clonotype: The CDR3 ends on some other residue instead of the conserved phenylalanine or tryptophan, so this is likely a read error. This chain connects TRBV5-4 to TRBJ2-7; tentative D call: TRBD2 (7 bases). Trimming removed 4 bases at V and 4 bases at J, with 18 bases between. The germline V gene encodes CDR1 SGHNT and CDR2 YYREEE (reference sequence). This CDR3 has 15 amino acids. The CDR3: CASSGGGRTGYEQYI. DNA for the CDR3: TGTGCCAGCAGCGGGGGGGGCAGGACGGGGTACGAGCAGTACATC.

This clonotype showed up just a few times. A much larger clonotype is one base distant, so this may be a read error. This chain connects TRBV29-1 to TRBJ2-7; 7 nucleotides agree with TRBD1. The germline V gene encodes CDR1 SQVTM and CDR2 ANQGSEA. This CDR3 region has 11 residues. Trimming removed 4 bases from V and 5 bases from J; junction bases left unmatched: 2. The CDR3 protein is CSVGTGDEQYF. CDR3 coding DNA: TGCAGCGTTGGGACAGGCGACGAGCAGTACTTC.

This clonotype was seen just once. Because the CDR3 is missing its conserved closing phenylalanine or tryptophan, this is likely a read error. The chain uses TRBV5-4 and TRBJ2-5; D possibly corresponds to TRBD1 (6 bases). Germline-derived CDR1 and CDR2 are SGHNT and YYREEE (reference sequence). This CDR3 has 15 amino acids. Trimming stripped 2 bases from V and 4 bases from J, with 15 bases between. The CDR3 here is CASSFPGAQGETQYS. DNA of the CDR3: TGTGCCAGCAGCTTTCCAGGGGCGCAAGGAGAGACCCAGTACTCC.

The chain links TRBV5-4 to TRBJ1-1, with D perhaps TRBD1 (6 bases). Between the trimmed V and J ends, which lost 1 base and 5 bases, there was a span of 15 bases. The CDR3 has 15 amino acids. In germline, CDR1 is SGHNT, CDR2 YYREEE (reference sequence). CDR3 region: CASSLYNRDETEAFF. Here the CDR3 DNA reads TGTGCCAGCAGCTTGTATAACAGGGATGAGACTGAAGCTTTCTTT.

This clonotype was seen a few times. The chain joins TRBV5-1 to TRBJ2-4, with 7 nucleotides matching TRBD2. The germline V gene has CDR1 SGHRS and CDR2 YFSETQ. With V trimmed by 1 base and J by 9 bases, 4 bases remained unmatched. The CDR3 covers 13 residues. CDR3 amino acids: CASSLPGEGIQYF. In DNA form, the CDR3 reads TGCGCCAGCAGCTTGCCCGGGGAGGGCATTCAGTACTTC.

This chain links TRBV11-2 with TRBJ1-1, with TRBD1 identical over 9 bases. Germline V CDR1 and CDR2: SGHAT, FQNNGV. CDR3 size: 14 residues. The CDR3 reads CVNSYGQGYTEAFF. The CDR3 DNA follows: TGTGTCAACAGTTACGGACAGGGGTACACTGAAGCTTTCTTT.

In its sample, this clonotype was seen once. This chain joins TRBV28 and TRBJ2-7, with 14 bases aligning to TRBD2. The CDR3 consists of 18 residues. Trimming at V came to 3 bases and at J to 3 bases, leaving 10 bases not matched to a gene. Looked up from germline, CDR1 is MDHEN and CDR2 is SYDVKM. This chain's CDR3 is CASSFHAGTSGSSYEQYF. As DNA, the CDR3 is TGTGCCAGCAGTTTCCATGCCGGGACTAGCGGGAGTAGCTACGAGCAGTACTTC. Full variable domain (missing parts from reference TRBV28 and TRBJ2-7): DVKVTQSSRYLVKRTGEKVFLECVQDMDHENMFWYRQDPGLGLRLIYFSYDVKMKEKGDIPEGYSVSREKKERFSLILESASTNQTSMYLCASSFHAGTSGSSYEQYFGPGTRLTVT.

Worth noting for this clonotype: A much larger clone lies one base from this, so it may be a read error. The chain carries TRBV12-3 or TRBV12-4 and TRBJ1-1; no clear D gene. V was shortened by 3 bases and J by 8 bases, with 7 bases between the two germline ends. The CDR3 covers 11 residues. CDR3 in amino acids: CASSFGYEAFF. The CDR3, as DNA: TGTGCCAGCAGTTTTGGGTACGAAGCTTTCTTT.

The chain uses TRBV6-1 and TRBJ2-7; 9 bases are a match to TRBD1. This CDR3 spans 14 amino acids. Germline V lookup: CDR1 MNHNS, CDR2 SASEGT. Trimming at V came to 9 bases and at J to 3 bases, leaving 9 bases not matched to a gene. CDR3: CASENPGQGYEQYF. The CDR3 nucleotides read TGTGCCAGTGAAAACCCGGGACAGGGCTACGAGCAGTACTTC.